Below are 21 T cell receptor beta chains sequenced from a single sample in a study of shared clonotypes between healthy human individuals. This table comes from immunoSEQ multiplex PCR, and its TCRdb copy is limited to in-frame clones, with some not included. Of 2.5 million or so clones listed, more than 80% were seen once; the top ten hold around 0.15%. The sample was naive CD4+ T cells sorted from blood. Subset described: CD45RA+ positively selected. These receptors originate from a man between 18 and 29 years old in good health.

This chain connects TRBV5-1 to TRBJ2-1; D is ambiguous. Per the germline V gene, CDR1 is SGHRS and CDR2 is YFSETQ. This CDR3 comprises 16 residues. Trimming cost V 0 bases and J 4 bases, with 14 bases left between them. This CDR3 is CASSLGGSLLYNEQFF. DNA for the CDR3: TGCGCCAGCAGCTTGGGGGGATCGCTTCTTTACAATGAGCAGTTCTTC.

The chain employs TRBV10-1 and TRBJ2-1, with 9 bases matching TRBD2. The CDR3 consists of 15 residues. Germline CDR1 and CDR2: WNHNN and SYGVQD (reference sequence). V trimming: 6 bases; J trimming: 5 bases; junction bases outside the gene matches: 8. The CDR3 region is CASRPGAGGHNEQFF. For the CDR3, the DNA is TGCGCCAGCAGGCCGGGGGCGGGAGGGCACAATGAGCAGTTCTTC.

The chain uses TRBV19 and TRBJ2-7, with 8 bases lining up with TRBD2. Germline lookup yields CDR1 LNHDA and CDR2 SQIVND (reference sequence). With V trimmed by 8 bases and J by 0 bases, 3 bases remained unmatched. The length of the CDR3 is 13 residues. The CDR3 reads CASGGTSSYEQYF. The CDR3, as DNA: TGTGCCAGTGGAGGGACTAGCTCCTACGAGCAGTACTTC.

The chain recombines TRBV2 with TRBJ2-5, with D uncertain. Trimming took off 6 bases at V and 3 bases at J, with 5 bases between the two ends. The germline V gene encodes CDR1 SNHLY and CDR2 FYNNEI. The CDR3 is 11 residues long. The CDR3 DNA is TGTGCCAGCAGGTGGGAAGAGACCCAGTACTTC. Translation: CASRWEETQYF.

For this clone: Other DNA sequences in this sample translate to the same CDR3. The chain combines TRBV18 with TRBJ2-7, with 10 bases fitting TRBD1. Per germline, CDR1 KGHSH and CDR2 LQKENI. V was clipped by 6 bases and J by 2 bases; unmatched bases: 4. The CDR3 spans 14 residues. The CDR3 region is CASSPDRGAYEQYF. The CDR3 coding sequence is TGTGCCAGCTCTCCGGACAGGGGGGCCTACGAGCAGTACTTC.

V is TRBV30 and J is TRBJ1-3; maybe TRBD1 (5 bases). The V gene's germline CDR1 is GTSNPN and CDR2 SVGIG (reference sequence). V gave up 4 bases and J gave up 1 base, with 17 bases separating them. This CDR3 is 16 amino acids long. CDR3 protein: CAWNIGTTISGNTIYF. CDR3 in DNA: TGTGCCTGGAATATAGGGACCACGATTTCTGGAAACACCATATATTTT. Drawing the rest from reference TRBV30 and TRBJ1-3, the complete variable domain is SQTIHQWPATLVQPVGSPLSLECTVEGTSNPNLYWYRQAAGRGLQLLFYSVGIGQISSEVPQNLSASRPQDRQFILSSKKLLLSDSGFYLCAWNIGTTISGNTIYFGEGSWLTVV.

This clone is a singleton in its sample. This chain joins TRBV7-2 and TRBJ2-3, with D tentatively TRBD2 (6 bases). CDR1 and CDR2 (germline): SGHTA, FQGNSA. Trimming cost V 1 base and J 1 base, with 12 bases left between them. The CDR3 is 16 residues long. The CDR3 sequence: CASSLGVSGRTDTQYF. The DNA for the CDR3 is TGTGCCAGCAGCTTAGGCGTTAGCGGACGCACAGATACGCAGTATTTT.

The V and J genes are TRBV11-2 and TRBJ2-3; no clear D. With 0 bases removed from V and 9 bases from J, the gap between germline ends came to 10 bases. CDR1 SGHAT and CDR2 FQNNGV come from the germline V gene. This CDR3 is 13 amino acids long. The CDR3 DNA follows: TGTGCCAGCAGCTTAGATCCCCTCATAACGCAGTATTTT. It yields the protein CASSLDPLITQYF.

The chain recombines TRBV7-2 with TRBJ1-5; 9 bases align to TRBD1. Germline trimming cut 5 bases from V and 7 bases from J; bases unmatched to any gene: 9. Germline lookup yields CDR1 SGHTA and CDR2 FQGNSA. The CDR3 covers 15 residues. Here the CDR3 reads CASSGTGGGWQPQHF. For the CDR3, the DNA is TGTGCCAGCAGCGGCACAGGGGGCGGTTGGCAGCCCCAGCATTTT.

The CDR3 region is CASGLAGQYNSPLHF. DNA for the CDR3: TGTGCCAGCGGTCTCGCGGGTCAGTATAATTCACCCCTCCACTTT. This chain links TRBV27 with TRBJ1-6; unclear D gene. The germline V and J ends were trimmed by 8 bases and 4 bases, with 15 bases remaining between them. Germline CDR1 MNHEY, CDR2 SMNVEV (reference sequence). This CDR3 contains 15 residues.

V and J are TRBV9 and TRBJ2-1; 7 bases fit TRBD2. V was pared by 2 bases and J by 8 bases, with 13 bases of the junction left unmatched. CDR1 and CDR2 (germline): SGDLS, YYNGEE. There are 16 residues in the CDR3. This CDR3 is CASSVTGGAGLDEQFF. CDR3 DNA: TGTGCCAGCAGCGTCACGGGGGGTGCCGGGTTGGATGAGCAGTTCTTC.

Here the CDR3 DNA reads TGTGCCAGCAGCACGAGGCAGGGACAGGGGGCGAGAACTGGAAACACCATATATTTT. Amino acids: CASSTRQGQGARTGNTIYF. The chain recombines TRBV7-9 with TRBJ1-3; 12 bases align to TRBD1. The V and J ends lost 5 bases and 2 bases, in that order; junction bases with no gene match: 13. The CDR3 consists of 19 residues. Germline V gives CDR1 SEHNR, CDR2 FQNEAQ (reference sequence).

This chain joins TRBV2 and TRBJ1-5, with D uncertain. The ends were cut back, 4 bases at V and 2 bases at J, with 9 bases in the middle. Germline CDR1 is SNHLY and CDR2 is FYNNEI. The CDR3 is 14 residues long. In DNA form, the CDR3 reads TGTGCCAGCAGTGTGCGCAGACGCAATCAGCCCCAGCATTTT. Translating it yields CASSVRRRNQPQHF.

About this clone itself: Distinct nucleotide sequences in the sample also encode this CDR3. CDR3 nucleotide sequence: TGTGCCAGCAGCGGGGGCGGATCCTATAATTCACCCCTCCACTTT. This sequence encodes CASSGGGSYNSPLHF. The chain uses TRBV5-4 and TRBJ1-6; D is perhaps TRBD1 (6 bases). Trimming took off 4 bases at V and 1 base at J, with 9 bases between the two ends. CDR1 SGHNT and CDR2 YYREEE come from the germline V gene (reference sequence). CDR3 length: 15 amino acids.

The chain employs TRBV6-1 and TRBJ1-1, with a tentative D call TRBD1 (5 bases). Trimming removed 2 bases from V and 4 bases from J, with 11 bases in between. CDR3 size: 14 residues. Germline assignment: CDR1 MNHNS and CDR2 SASEGT. The CDR3 here is CASSELYGTTEAFF. DNA for the CDR3: TGTGCCAGCAGTGAATTATACGGGACCACTGAAGCTTTCTTT.

V gene TRBV9 combines with J gene TRBJ2-3; 12 bases agree with TRBD2. This CDR3 contains 17 residues. From germline, CDR1 is SGDLS and CDR2 YYNGEE. V was pared by 0 bases and J by 1 base, with 3 bases of the junction left unmatched. The CDR3 coding sequence is TGTGCCAGCAGCGTAGAGTCTAGCGGGGGGGGCACAGATACGCAGTATTTT. It encodes CASSVESSGGGTDTQYF.

This clone was detected a few times. The chain is built from TRBV30 and TRBJ1-2, with D perhaps matching TRBD1 (5 bases). The CDR3 totals 14 residues. CDR1 and CDR2 (germline): GTSNPN, SVGIG (reference sequence). With 2 bases removed from V and 2 bases from J, the gap between germline ends came to 12 bases. The CDR3 DNA is TGTGCCTGGAGTTCGGGGGTAACCAACTATGGCTACACCTTC. Translation gives CAWSSGVTNYGYTF.

The rearrangement joins TRBV4-1 to TRBJ1-1; TRBD1 might be the D (6 bases). This CDR3 spans 20 amino acids. Germline CDR1 is MGHRA and CDR2 is YSYEKL. The V end was cut by 0 bases, the J end by 1 base, with 24 bases between. The CDR3 is CASSQEPIRGQGRGNTEAFF. CDR3 DNA: TGCGCCAGCAGCCAAGAACCGATTCGGGGGCAGGGTAGGGGGAACACTGAAGCTTTCTTT.

The chain couples TRBV7-9 to TRBJ2-7; TRBD1 matches at 7 bases. Germline CDR1 is SEHNR and CDR2 is FQNEAQ (reference sequence). The CDR3 is 15 amino acids. Losses at the gene ends were 6 bases for V and 2 bases for J; bases not matched to a gene: 10. CDR3 in DNA: TGTGCCAGCAGTCCCACAGGGGCTTTTCCCTACGAGCAGTACTTC. It translates to CASSPTGAFPYEQYF.

As to this clone: In the same sample, other DNA sequences code for this CDR3. The rearrangement uses TRBV6-5 and TRBJ2-7, with D possibly being TRBD1 or TRBD2 (6 bases each). Germline V gene sequence: CDR1 MNHEY, CDR2 SVGAGI. There are 15 residues in the CDR3. Deletions cut 3 bases from V and 4 bases from J, with 16 bases between. The CDR3 region has the DNA TGTGCCAGCAGTTATTCGGGGCAGGGGACTTACGAGCAGTACTTC. This sequence encodes CASSYSGQGTYEQYF.

The chain recombines TRBV6-5 with TRBJ1-4; D remains ambiguous. The CDR3 has 15 amino acids. V lost 3 bases and J lost 8, with 16 bases in between. The germline CDR1 and CDR2 sequences are MNHEY and SVGAGI. The CDR3 nucleotides are TGTGCCAGCAGTTATGGCACGGTGAGGCGCGAAAAACTGTTTTTT. It translates to CASSYGTVRREKLFF.